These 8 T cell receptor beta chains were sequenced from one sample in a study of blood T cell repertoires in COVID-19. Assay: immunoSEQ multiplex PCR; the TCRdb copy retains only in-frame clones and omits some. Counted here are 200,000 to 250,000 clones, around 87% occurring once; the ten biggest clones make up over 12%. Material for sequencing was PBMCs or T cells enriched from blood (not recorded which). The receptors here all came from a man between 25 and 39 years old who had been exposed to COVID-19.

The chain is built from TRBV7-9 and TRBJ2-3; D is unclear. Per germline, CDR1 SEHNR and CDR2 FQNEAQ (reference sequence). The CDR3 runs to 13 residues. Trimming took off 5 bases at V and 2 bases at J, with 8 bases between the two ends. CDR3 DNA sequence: TGTGCCAGCAGCCCCGGTAACACAGATACGCAGTATTTT. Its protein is CASSPGNTDTQYF.

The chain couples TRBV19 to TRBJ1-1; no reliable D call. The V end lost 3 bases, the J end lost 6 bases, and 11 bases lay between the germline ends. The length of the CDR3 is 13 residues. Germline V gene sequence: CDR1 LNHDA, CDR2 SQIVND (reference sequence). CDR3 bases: TGTGCCAGTAGTATCGGGGTACGGGCTGAAGCTTTCTTT. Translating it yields CASSIGVRAEAFF.

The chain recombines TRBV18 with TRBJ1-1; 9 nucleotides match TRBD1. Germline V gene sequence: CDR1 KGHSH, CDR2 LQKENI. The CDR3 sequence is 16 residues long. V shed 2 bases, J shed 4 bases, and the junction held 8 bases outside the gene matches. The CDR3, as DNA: TGTGCCAGCTCACCAAGAAATACAGGGGGCATCACTGAAGCTTTCTTT. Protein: CASSPRNTGGITEAFF.

The CDR3 spells CASSTAGYTF. The CDR3 bases are TGTGCCAGCAGTACCGCGGGCTACACCTTC. This rearrangement joins TRBV11-2 to TRBJ1-2; D is undetermined. The CDR3 covers 10 residues. The germline V gene has CDR1 SGHAT and CDR2 FQNNGV. V lost 6 bases to trimming and J lost 8 bases, with 7 bases between them. Based on the CDR3 plus reference TRBV11-2 and TRBJ1-2, the full variable domain is EAGVAQSPRYKIIEKRQSVAFWCNPISGHATLYWYQQILGQGPKLLIQFQNNGVVDDSQLPKDRFSAERLKGVDSTLKIQPAKLEDSAVYLCASSTAGYTFGSGTRLTVV.

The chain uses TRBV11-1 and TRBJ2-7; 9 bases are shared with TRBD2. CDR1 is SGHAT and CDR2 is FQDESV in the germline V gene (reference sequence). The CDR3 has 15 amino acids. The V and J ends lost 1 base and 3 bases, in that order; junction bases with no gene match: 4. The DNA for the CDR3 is TGTGCCAGCAGCTTAGTTTCTAGCGGGGACTACGAGCAGTACTTC. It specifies CASSLVSSGDYEQYF. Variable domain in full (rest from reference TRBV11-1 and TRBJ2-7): EAEVAQSPRYKITEKSQAVAFWCDPISGHATLYWYRQILGQGPELLVQFQDESVVDDSQLPKDRFSAERLKGVDSTLKIQPAELGDSAMYLCASSLVSSGDYEQYFGPGTRLTVT.

The chain's CDR3 is CSASVGGYEQYF. The CDR3 coding sequence is TGCAGTGCTAGTGTAGGGGGCTACGAGCAGTACTTC. The rearrangement links TRBV20-1 to TRBJ2-7; a weak D match, TRBD1 (6 bases). The CDR3 loop spans 12 amino acids. Germline V gene lookup returns CDR1 DFQATT and CDR2 SNEGSKA (reference sequence). Trimming took 3 bases from V and 3 from J, leaving 9 bases between them.

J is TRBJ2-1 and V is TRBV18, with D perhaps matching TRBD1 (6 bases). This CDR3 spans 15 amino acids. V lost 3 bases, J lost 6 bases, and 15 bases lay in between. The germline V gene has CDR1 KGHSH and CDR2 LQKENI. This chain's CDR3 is CASSPITGSSNEQFF. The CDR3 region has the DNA TGTGCCAGCTCACCTATCACAGGGAGTTCCAATGAGCAGTTCTTC.

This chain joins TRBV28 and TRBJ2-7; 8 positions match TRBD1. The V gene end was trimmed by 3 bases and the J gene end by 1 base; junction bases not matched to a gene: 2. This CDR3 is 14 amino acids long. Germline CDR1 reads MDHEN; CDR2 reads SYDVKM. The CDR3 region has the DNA TGTGCCAGCAGTTTCTGGACAGGGTCCTACGAGCAGTACTTC. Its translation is CASSFWTGSYEQYF.